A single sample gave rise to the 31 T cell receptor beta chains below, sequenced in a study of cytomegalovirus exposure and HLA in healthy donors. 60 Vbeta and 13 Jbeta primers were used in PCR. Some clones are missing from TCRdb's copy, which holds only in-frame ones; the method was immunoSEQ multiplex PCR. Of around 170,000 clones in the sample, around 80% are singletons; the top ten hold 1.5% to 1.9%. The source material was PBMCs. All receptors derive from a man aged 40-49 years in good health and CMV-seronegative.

Here the CDR3 reads CASSPYSGTETQYF. CDR3 nucleotides: TGTGCCAGCAGCCCCTACAGCGGTACGGAGACCCAGTACTTC. The chain carries TRBV7-2 and TRBJ2-5; maybe TRBD2 (5 bases). Trimming left V 5 bases short and J 5 bases short, with 15 bases between. Germline lookup yields CDR1 SGHTA and CDR2 FQGNSA. The CDR3 runs 14 residues.

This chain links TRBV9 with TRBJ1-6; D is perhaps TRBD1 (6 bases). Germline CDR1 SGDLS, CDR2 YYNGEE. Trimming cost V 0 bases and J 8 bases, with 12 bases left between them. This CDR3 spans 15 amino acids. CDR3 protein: CASSVAGQGYSPLHF. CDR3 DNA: TGTGCCAGCAGCGTAGCTGGGCAGGGGTATTCACCCCTCCACTTT. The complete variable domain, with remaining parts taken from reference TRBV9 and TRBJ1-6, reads DSGVTQTPKHLITATGQRVTLRCSPRSGDLSVYWYQQSLDQGLQFLIQYYNGEERAKGNILERFSAQQFPDLHSELNLSSLELGDSALYFCASSVAGQGYSPLHFGNGTRLTVT.

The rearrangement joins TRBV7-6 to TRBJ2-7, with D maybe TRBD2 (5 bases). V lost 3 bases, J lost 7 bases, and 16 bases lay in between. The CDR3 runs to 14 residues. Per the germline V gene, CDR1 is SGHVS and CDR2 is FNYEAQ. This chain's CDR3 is CASSFAGNPGEQYF. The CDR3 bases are TGTGCCAGCAGCTTTGCCGGGAACCCGGGGGAGCAGTACTTC.

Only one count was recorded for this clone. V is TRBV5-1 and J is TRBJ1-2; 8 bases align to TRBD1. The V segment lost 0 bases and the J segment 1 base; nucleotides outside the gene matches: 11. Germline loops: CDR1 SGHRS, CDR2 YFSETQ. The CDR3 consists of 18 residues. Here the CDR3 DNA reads TGCGCCAGCAGCTTGGGACAGGGGCAAGAAGCCTATAACTATGGCTACACCTTC. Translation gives CASSLGQGQEAYNYGYTF.

CDR3 in amino acids: CASTGEGEKLFF. The CDR3 DNA reads TGTGCCAGCACAGGGGAGGGTGAAAAACTGTTTTTT. The J gene is TRBJ1-4, the V gene TRBV2, with D possibly being TRBD1 (6 bases). V lost 7 bases and J lost 7, with 10 bases in between. This CDR3 comprises 12 residues. Germline V CDR1 and CDR2: SNHLY, FYNNEI.

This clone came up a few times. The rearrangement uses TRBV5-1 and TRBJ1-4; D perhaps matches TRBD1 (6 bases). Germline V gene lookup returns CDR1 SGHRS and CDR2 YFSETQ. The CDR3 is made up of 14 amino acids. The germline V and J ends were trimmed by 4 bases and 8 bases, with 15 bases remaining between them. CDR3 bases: TGCGCCAGCAGCCCGGGCAGGGGAGAAGAAAAACTGTTTTTT. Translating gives CASSPGRGEEKLFF. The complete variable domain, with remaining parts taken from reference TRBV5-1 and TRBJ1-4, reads KAGVTQTPRYLIKTRGQQVTLSCSPISGHRSVSWYQQTPGQGLQFLFEYFSETQRNKGNFPGRFSGRQFSNSRSEMNVSTLELGDSALYLCASSPGRGEEKLFFGSGTQLSVL.

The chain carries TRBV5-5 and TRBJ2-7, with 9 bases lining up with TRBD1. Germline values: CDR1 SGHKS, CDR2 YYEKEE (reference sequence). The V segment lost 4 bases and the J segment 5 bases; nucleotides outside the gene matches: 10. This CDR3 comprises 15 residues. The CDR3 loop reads CASSPQGAPWDEQYF. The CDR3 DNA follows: TGTGCCAGCAGCCCACAGGGGGCCCCCTGGGACGAGCAGTACTTC.

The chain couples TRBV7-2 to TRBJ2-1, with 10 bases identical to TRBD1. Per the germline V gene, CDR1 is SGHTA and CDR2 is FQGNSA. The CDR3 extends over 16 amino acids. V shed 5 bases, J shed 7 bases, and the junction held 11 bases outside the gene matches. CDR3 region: CASSPRQGATRNEQFF. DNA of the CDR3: TGTGCCAGCAGCCCCAGACAGGGGGCGACGAGGAATGAGCAGTTCTTC.

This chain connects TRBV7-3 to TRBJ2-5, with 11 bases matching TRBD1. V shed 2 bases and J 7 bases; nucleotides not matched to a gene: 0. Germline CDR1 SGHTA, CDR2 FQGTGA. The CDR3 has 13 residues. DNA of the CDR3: TGTGCCAGCAGCTTAGGGACAGGGGGGACCCAGTACTTC. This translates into CASSLGTGGTQYF.

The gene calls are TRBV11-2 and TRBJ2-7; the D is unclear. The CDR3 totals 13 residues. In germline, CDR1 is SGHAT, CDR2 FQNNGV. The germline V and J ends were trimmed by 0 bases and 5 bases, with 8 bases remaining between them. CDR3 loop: CASSLDLSDEQYF. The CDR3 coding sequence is TGTGCCAGCAGCTTAGATCTTTCGGACGAGCAGTACTTC.

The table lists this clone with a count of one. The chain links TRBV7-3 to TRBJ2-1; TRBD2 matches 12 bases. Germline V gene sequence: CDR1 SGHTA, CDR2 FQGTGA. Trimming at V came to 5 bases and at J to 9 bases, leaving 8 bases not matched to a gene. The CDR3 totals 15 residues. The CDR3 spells CASSPGASGGAEQFF. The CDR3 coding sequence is TGTGCCAGCAGCCCCGGGGCTAGCGGGGGGGCTGAGCAGTTCTTC.

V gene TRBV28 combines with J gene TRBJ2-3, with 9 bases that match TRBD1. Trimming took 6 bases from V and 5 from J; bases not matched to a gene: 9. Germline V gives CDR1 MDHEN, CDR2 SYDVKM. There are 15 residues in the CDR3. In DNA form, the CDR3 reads TGTGCCAGCAGGAGTAGGGACAGGGTTATAGATACGCAGTATTTT. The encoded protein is CASRSRDRVIDTQYF.

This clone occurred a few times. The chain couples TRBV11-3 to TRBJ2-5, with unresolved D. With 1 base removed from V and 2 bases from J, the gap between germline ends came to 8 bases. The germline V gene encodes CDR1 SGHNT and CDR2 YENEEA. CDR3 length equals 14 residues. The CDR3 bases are TGTGCCAGCAGCTTAGGCCCGGTGCAAGAGACCCAGTACTTC. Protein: CASSLGPVQETQYF.

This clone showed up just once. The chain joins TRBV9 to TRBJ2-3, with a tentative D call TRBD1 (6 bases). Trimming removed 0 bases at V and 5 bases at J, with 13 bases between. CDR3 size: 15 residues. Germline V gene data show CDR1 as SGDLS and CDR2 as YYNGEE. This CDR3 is CASSVAPDSGDTQYF. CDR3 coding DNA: TGTGCCAGCAGCGTAGCTCCGGACAGTGGAGATACGCAGTATTTT.

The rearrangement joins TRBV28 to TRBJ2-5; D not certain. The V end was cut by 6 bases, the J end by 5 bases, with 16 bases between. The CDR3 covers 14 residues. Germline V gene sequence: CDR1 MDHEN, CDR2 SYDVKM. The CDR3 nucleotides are TGTGCCAGCAGCTCCCCTAGAGTAAGGGAGACCCAGTACTTC. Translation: CASSSPRVRETQYF.

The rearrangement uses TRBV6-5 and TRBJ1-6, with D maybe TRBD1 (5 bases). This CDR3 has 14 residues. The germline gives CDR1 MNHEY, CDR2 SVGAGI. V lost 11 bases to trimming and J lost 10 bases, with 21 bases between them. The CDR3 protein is CASSSGGIGSPLHF. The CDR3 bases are TGTGCCTCCTCCTCGGGGGGAATTGGATCACCCCTCCACTTT.

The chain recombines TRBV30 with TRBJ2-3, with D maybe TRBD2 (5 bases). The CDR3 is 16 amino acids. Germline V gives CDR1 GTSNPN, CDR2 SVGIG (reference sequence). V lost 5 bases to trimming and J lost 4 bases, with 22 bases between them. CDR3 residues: CAWDREGRGSADTQYF. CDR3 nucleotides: TGTGCCTGGGACCGAGAGGGTAGAGGCTCTGCAGATACGCAGTATTTT.

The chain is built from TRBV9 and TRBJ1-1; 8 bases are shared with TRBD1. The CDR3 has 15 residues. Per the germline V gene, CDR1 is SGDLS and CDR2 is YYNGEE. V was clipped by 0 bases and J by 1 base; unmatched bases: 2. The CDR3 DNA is TGTGCCAGCAGCGTAGAGACAGGGGCGAACACTGAAGCTTTCTTT. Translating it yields CASSVETGANTEAFF.

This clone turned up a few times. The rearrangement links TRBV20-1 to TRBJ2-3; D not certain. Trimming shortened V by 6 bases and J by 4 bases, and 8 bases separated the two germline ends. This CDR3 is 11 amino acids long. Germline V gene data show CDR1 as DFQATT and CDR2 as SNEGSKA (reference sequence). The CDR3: CSAASPDTQYF. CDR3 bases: TGCAGTGCGGCCTCCCCAGATACGCAGTATTTT.

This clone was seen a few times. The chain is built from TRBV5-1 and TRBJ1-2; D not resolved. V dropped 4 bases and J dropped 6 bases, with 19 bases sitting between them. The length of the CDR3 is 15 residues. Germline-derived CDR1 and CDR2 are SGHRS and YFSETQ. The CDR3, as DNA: TGCGCCAGCAGCCCCGCCGATTGGAGGAAAGATGGCTACACCTTC. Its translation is CASSPADWRKDGYTF.

The CDR3 reads CASSEAQGGKETQYF. The DNA for the CDR3 is TGTGCCAGCAGTGAAGCACAGGGGGGGAAAGAGACCCAGTACTTC. V gene TRBV6-1 combines with J gene TRBJ2-5, with a weak D call TRBD1 (8 bases). Germline CDR1 and CDR2: MNHNS and SASEGT. V lost 0 bases, J lost 3 bases, and 11 bases lay in between. This CDR3 contains 15 residues.

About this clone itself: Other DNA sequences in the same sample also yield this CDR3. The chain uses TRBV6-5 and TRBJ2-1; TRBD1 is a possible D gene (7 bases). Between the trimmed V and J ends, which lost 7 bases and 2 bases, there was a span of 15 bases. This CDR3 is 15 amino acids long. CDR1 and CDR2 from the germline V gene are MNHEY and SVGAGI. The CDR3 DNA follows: TGTGCCAGCACCTCCGGAGGGGGCGCCTACAATGAGCAGTTCTTC. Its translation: CASTSGGGAYNEQFF.

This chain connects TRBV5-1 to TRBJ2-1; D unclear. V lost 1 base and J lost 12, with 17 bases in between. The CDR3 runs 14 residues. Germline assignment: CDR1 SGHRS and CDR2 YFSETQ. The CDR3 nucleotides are TGCGCCAGCAGCTTGCGCCAGGCCCCCCTCGGGCAGTTCTTC. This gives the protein CASSLRQAPLGQFF.

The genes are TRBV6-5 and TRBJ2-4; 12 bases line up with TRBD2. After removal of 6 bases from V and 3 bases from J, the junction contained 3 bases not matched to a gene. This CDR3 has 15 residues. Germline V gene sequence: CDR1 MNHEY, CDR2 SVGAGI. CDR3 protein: CASSLTSGGKNIQYF. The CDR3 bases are TGTGCCAGCAGCCTGACTAGCGGGGGCAAAAACATTCAGTACTTC.

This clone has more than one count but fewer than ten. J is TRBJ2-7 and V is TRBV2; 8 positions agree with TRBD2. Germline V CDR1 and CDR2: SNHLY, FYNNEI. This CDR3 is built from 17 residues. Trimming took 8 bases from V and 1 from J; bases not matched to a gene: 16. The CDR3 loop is CASLPLSRGRNSYEQYF. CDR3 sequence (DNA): TGTGCCAGCCTTCCCCTTTCCCGCGGGAGGAATTCCTACGAGCAGTACTTC.

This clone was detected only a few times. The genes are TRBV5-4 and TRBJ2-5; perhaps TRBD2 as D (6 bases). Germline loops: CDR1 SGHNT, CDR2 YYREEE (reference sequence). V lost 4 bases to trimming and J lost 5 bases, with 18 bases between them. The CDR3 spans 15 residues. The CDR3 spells CASSTRDSPVETQYF. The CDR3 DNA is TGTGCCAGCAGCACGAGGGACTCCCCCGTTGAGACCCAGTACTTC.

CDR3 in DNA: TGTGCCAGCAGTCCTAGCGTCTCCATCAATGAGCAGTTCTTC. This gives the protein CASSPSVSINEQFF. V usage is TRBV6-5 and J usage is TRBJ2-1, with TRBD2 as a possible D gene (6 bases). Trimming stripped 5 bases from V and 6 bases from J, with 14 bases between. The CDR3 extends over 14 amino acids. Germline V gene sequence: CDR1 MNHEY, CDR2 SVGAGI.

CDR3 DNA: TGCGCCAGCAGCCAAGATCGACAGGGATGGGCCATTTACTATGGCTACACCTTC. The encoded protein is CASSQDRQGWAIYYGYTF. J is TRBJ1-2 and V is TRBV4-3, with TRBD1 matching over 7 bases. V dropped 0 bases and J dropped 3; count of bases not matched to a gene: 13. Germline CDR1 and CDR2: LGHNA and YSLEER. The CDR3 is 18 residues long.

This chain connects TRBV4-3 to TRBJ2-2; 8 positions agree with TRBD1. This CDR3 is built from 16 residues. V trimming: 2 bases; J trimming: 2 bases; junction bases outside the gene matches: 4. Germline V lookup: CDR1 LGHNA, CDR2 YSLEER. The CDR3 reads CASSQYQGANTGELFF. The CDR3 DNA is TGCGCCAGCAGCCAATACCAGGGGGCTAACACCGGGGAGCTGTTTTTT.

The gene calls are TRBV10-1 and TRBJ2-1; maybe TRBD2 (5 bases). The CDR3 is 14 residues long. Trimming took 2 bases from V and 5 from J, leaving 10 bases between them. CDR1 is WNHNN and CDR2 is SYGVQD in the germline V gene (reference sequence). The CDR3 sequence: CASSEERTDNEQFF. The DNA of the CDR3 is TGCGCCAGCAGTGAGGAGCGGACCGACAATGAGCAGTTCTTC.

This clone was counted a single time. The CDR3 is CASSAGGAGANVLTF. In DNA, the CDR3 is TGTGCCAGCAGCGCTGGGGGCGCTGGGGCCAACGTCCTGACTTTC. The chain combines TRBV7-9 with TRBJ2-6, with TRBD1 as a possible D gene (6 bases). Germline CDR1 SEHNR, CDR2 FQNEAQ (reference sequence). Trimming stripped 5 bases from V and 2 bases from J, with 10 bases between. The CDR3 sequence is 15 residues long.